The 25 T cell receptor beta chains below all came from one sample that was sequenced in a study of CD8 T cells in Susac syndrome. RNA totalling about 0.5 to 1 ug underwent reverse transcription with random hexamers. One entry per CDR3 protein, called by TCRdb with MiXCR from the immunoSEQ multiplex PCR reads. Of around 80,000 distinct CDR3 sequences in the sample, approximately 94% were seen once. The sequenced sample consisted of CD8+ T cells from PBMCs. The receptors were sampled from a human donor with Susac syndrome.

The genes are TRBV28 and TRBJ2-1, with D perhaps matching TRBD1 (5 bases). CDR1 is MDHEN, CDR2 SYDVKM, per germline. The CDR3 consists of 18 residues. V was pared by 4 bases and J by 0 bases, with 19 bases between. The CDR3 DNA follows: TGTGCCAGCAGTTACTTCCCCGCAGGGCCTAGCTCCTACAATGAGCAGTTCTTC. This gives the protein CASSYFPAGPSSYNEQFF.

This rearrangement joins TRBV20-1 to TRBJ1-2, with TRBD1 as a possible D gene (5 bases). This CDR3 has 12 residues. In germline, CDR1 is DFQATT, CDR2 SNEGSKA (reference sequence). V was shortened by 3 bases and J by 4 bases, with 9 bases between the two germline ends. CDR3 in amino acids: CSARGGVYGYTF. For the CDR3, the DNA is TGCAGTGCTAGGGGGGGGGTCTATGGCTACACCTTC.

V and J are TRBV7-2 and TRBJ1-5; no clear D gene. Germline V CDR1 and CDR2: SGHTA, FQGNSA. The V and J ends lost 3 bases and 0 bases respectively, with 9 bases between them. The CDR3 covers 15 residues. This chain's CDR3 is CASSFGGLSNQPQHF. CDR3 in DNA: TGTGCCAGCAGCTTCGGCGGACTTAGCAATCAGCCCCAGCATTTT. The full variable domain, rest sourced from reference TRBV7-2 and TRBJ1-5, is GAGVSQSPSNKVTEKGKDVELRCDPISGHTALYWYRQSLGQGLEFLIYFQGNSAPDKSGLPSDRFSAERTGGSVSTLTIQRTQQEDSAVYLCASSFGGLSNQPQHFGDGTRLSIL.

The chain has TRBV28 and TRBJ2-3; D unresolved. Germline CDR1 is MDHEN and CDR2 is SYDVKM. The V end lost 4 bases, the J end lost 1 base, and 15 bases lay between the germline ends. The CDR3 is made up of 16 amino acids. For the CDR3, the DNA is TGTGCCAGCAGTTGGTGGGAAGCTGGCGGCACAGATACGCAGTATTTT. Translating it yields CASSWWEAGGTDTQYF.

The genes are TRBV27 and TRBJ2-3; perhaps TRBD1 as D (6 bases). The CDR3 is made up of 14 amino acids. V gave up 1 base and J gave up 2 bases, with 7 bases separating them. The germline V gene encodes CDR1 MNHEY and CDR2 SMNVEV (reference sequence). As DNA, the CDR3 is TGTGCCAGCAGTTTATACAGGGCCACAGATACGCAGTATTTT. Residues: CASSLYRATDTQYF.

The gene calls are TRBV20-1 and TRBJ2-5, with 12 bases lining up with TRBD2. Germline trimming cut 3 bases from V and 1 base from J; bases unmatched to any gene: 6. CDR3 length equals 16 residues. Germline V gene sequence: CDR1 DFQATT, CDR2 SNEGSKA (reference sequence). CDR3 nucleotide sequence: TGCAGTGCTAGCGATAGGACTAGCGGGGTCCAAGAGACCCAGTACTTC. This translates into CSASDRTSGVQETQYF.

The chain has TRBV30 and TRBJ2-7; D is uncertain. This CDR3 has 13 residues. Trimming took 0 bases from V and 2 from J, leaving 8 bases between them. From germline, CDR1 is GTSNPN and CDR2 SVGIG (reference sequence). CDR3 in DNA: TGTGCCTGGAGTGTACAAGCCCCCTACGAGCAGTACTTC. Translating gives CAWSVQAPYEQYF.

The V gene is TRBV4-3, the J gene TRBJ1-1, with TRBD1 as a possible D gene (5 bases). With 0 bases removed from V and 7 bases from J, the gap between germline ends came to 27 bases. CDR3 size: 19 residues. CDR1 is LGHNA and CDR2 is YSLEER in the germline V gene. CDR3 region: CASSQEGAGPEAIGGEAFF. In DNA, the CDR3 is TGCGCCAGCAGCCAAGAAGGTGCGGGGCCGGAGGCTATTGGGGGTGAAGCTTTCTTT.

The chain employs TRBV4-1 and TRBJ1-1, with D perhaps TRBD1 (5 bases). Trimming cost V 1 base and J 10 bases, with 13 bases left between them. Germline V gene data show CDR1 as MGHRA and CDR2 as YSYEKL. The CDR3 has 13 amino acids. The CDR3 reads CASSQAQGPGAFF. For the CDR3, the DNA is TGCGCCAGCAGCCAAGCTCAGGGCCCCGGAGCTTTCTTT.

The chain is built from TRBV3-1 and TRBJ1-3; D is perhaps TRBD1 (6 bases). The germline CDR1 and CDR2 sequences are LGHDT and YNNKEL (reference sequence). The CDR3 has 13 residues. Trimming shortened V by 9 bases and J by 8 bases, and 17 bases separated the two germline ends. The CDR3 DNA reads as TGTGCCAGGGGGGGCCCTGGGATGGACACCATATATTTT. Protein product: CARGGPGMDTIYF. Drawing the rest from reference TRBV3-1 and TRBJ1-3, the complete variable domain is DTAVSQTPKYLVTQMGNDKSIKCEQNLGHDTMYWYKQDSKKFLKIMFSYNNKELIINETVPNRFSPKSPDKAHLNLHINSLELGDSAVYFCARGGPGMDTIYFGEGSWLTVV.

The chain employs TRBV11-3 and TRBJ2-7, with TRBD2 matching 10 bases. Germline V gene sequence: CDR1 SGHNT, CDR2 YENEEA. The CDR3 is made up of 15 amino acids. The ends lost 5 bases at V and 0 bases at J; junction bases unmatched: 4. The CDR3 coding sequence is TGTGCCAGCAGCGAGACTAGCGGGTCCTCCTACGAGCAGTACTTC. Translating gives CASSETSGSSYEQYF.

The V and J genes are TRBV6-4 and TRBJ1-5; tentative D call: TRBD1 (6 bases). Deletions cut 5 bases from V and 0 bases from J, with 14 bases between. Germline loops: CDR1 MRHNA, CDR2 SNTAGT. The CDR3 is 16 amino acids. CDR3 coding DNA: TGTGCCAGCAGTCCTACAGGGCCACTTAGCAATCAGCCCCAGCATTTT. Residues: CASSPTGPLSNQPQHF.

The chain has TRBV14 and TRBJ1-3; D not certain. Germline CDR1 reads SGHDN; CDR2 reads FVKESK. This CDR3 has 17 amino acids. With 0 bases removed from V and 0 bases from J, the gap between germline ends came to 12 bases. CDR3 sequence reads: CASSQDERLNSGNTIYF. DNA for the CDR3: TGTGCCAGCAGCCAAGATGAGCGACTCAACTCTGGAAACACCATATATTTT.

The chain couples TRBV13 to TRBJ2-3; 10 nucleotides agree with TRBD2. The CDR3 spans 16 residues. Germline V gives CDR1 PRHDT, CDR2 FYEKMQ (reference sequence). Trimming took 1 base from V and 4 from J; bases not matched to a gene: 5. CDR3 residues: CASSLVASGSSDTQYF. DNA for the CDR3: TGTGCCAGCAGCTTAGTGGCTAGCGGGAGTTCAGATACGCAGTATTTT.

This chain's CDR3 is CASSDGTSMSQYF. The CDR3 DNA is TGTGCCAGCAGTGACGGGACCTCCATGAGCCAGTACTTC. The chain joins TRBV2 to TRBJ2-5; TRBD1 or TRBD2 may be the D gene (5 bases each). Germline lookup yields CDR1 SNHLY and CDR2 FYNNEI. This CDR3 has 13 residues. Deletions cut 3 bases from V and 10 bases from J, with 15 bases between.

The chain employs TRBV7-9 and TRBJ2-1; 7 nucleotides match TRBD1. The ends lost 3 bases at V and 2 bases at J; junction bases unmatched: 4. CDR3 length: 15 amino acids. Germline V gene lookup returns CDR1 SEHNR and CDR2 FQNEAQ (reference sequence). CDR3 DNA: TGTGCCAGCAGCTTCAGACAGGGCACCTACAATGAGCAGTTCTTC. This codes for CASSFRQGTYNEQFF. The full variable domain, its missing parts supplied by reference TRBV7-9 and TRBJ2-1, is DTGVSQNPRHKITKRGQNVTFRCDPISEHNRLYWYRQTLGQGPEFLTYFQNEAQLEKSRLLSDRFSAERPKGSFSTLEIQRTEQGDSAMYLCASSFRQGTYNEQFFGPGTRLTVL.

This rearrangement joins TRBV7-2 to TRBJ2-5; D is ambiguous. The V end lost 8 bases, the J end lost 1 base, and 14 bases lay between the germline ends. The CDR3 is 14 amino acids. Germline values: CDR1 SGHTA, CDR2 FQGNSA. This CDR3 is CASSRPGLQETQYF. CDR3 bases: TGTGCCAGCTCTCGGCCCGGCCTCCAAGAGACCCAGTACTTC.

The sample holds one count of this clonotype. The J gene is TRBJ2-3, the V gene TRBV12-3 or TRBV12-4; 15 positions agree with TRBD2. This CDR3 has 16 residues. Germline trimming cut 4 bases from V and 6 bases from J; bases unmatched to any gene: 5. The CDR3 DNA reads as TGTGCCAGCAGTTCCGGACTAGCGGGGGGGTGGGATACGCAGTATTTT. Encoded protein: CASSSGLAGGWDTQYF.

This clonotype was seen a single time. V is TRBV4-2 and J is TRBJ2-1; D is uncertain. The CDR3 spans 14 residues. Per germline, CDR1 LGHNA and CDR2 YNFKEQ. V was cut by 0 bases and J by 8 bases, with 11 bases left in between. For the CDR3, the DNA is TGTGCCAGCAGCCAAGAAAGAATGGGTGATGAGCAGTTCTTC. This sequence encodes CASSQERMGDEQFF.

This sequence joins TRBV20-1 and TRBJ1-1, with 10 positions matching TRBD1. The CDR3 runs 17 residues. The germline CDR1 and CDR2 sequences are DFQATT and SNEGSKA (reference sequence). Germline trimming cut 5 bases from V and 1 base from J; bases unmatched to any gene: 13. The DNA for the CDR3 is TGCAGTGCTGACCCAACGGGACAGGGGAAGGGGAACACTGAAGCTTTCTTT. This encodes CSADPTGQGKGNTEAFF.

The gene calls are TRBV19 and TRBJ2-7; weak D call: TRBD1 (6 bases). V lost 5 bases and J lost 4, with 18 bases in between. The CDR3 runs 15 residues. Germline CDR1 is LNHDA and CDR2 is SQIVND (reference sequence). The DNA for the CDR3 is TGTGCCAGTAGTCCGGCTACTGGGGGCGGGTACGAGCAGTACTTC. This codes for CASSPATGGGYEQYF.

The chain links TRBV5-4 to TRBJ2-1, with 7 bases matching TRBD1. J lost 9 bases, V lost 0 bases, and 6 bases had no gene match. The CDR3 runs to 14 residues. Germline CDR1 reads SGHNT; CDR2 reads YYREEE (reference sequence). As DNA, the CDR3 is TGTGCCAGCAGCTTGGTTGCAGGGGGTGGTGAGCAGTTCTTC. Translating it yields CASSLVAGGGEQFF.

This clonotype was seen a single time. The chain joins TRBV6-1 to TRBJ1-1; a possible D gene is TRBD1 (5 bases). V lost 6 bases to trimming and J lost 4 bases, with 9 bases between them. This CDR3 region has 12 residues. From germline, CDR1 is MNHNS and CDR2 SASEGT. DNA for the CDR3: TGTGCCAGCAGAGGCGGGGGCACTGAAGCTTTCTTT. This gives the protein CASRGGGTEAFF.

The chain joins TRBV5-1 to TRBJ1-1, with TRBD1 as a possible D gene (5 bases). Per the germline V gene, CDR1 is SGHRS and CDR2 is YFSETQ. This CDR3 has 14 residues. The V end was cut by 3 bases, the J end by 3 bases, with 12 bases between. The CDR3 spells CASSSRGGYTEAFF. CDR3 coding DNA: TGCGCCAGCAGCTCACGGGGCGGTTACACTGAAGCTTTCTTT.

The chain has TRBV6-7 and TRBJ1-2; 9 bases map to TRBD1. TRBV6-7 is an open reading frame, and its role is uncertain. The CDR3 is 17 amino acids. With V trimmed by 0 bases and J by 6 bases, 11 bases remained unmatched. CDR3 amino acids: CASSYSRHRGPRDGYTF. Written as DNA, the CDR3 is TGTGCCAGCAGTTACTCGAGGCACAGGGGGCCCAGGGATGGCTACACCTTC.